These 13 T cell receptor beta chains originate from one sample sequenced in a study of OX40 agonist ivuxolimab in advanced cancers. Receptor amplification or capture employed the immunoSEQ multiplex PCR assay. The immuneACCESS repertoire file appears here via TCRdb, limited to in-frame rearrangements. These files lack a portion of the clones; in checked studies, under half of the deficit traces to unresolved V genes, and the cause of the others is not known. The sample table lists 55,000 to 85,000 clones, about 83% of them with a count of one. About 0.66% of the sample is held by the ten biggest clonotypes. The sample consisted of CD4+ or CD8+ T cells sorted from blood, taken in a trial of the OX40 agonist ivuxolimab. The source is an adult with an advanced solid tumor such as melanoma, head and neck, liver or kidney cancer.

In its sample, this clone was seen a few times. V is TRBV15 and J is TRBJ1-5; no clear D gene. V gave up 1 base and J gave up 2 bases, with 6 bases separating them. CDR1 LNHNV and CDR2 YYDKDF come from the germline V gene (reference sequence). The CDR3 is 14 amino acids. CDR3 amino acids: CATSRAGGNQPQHF. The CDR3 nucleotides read TGTGCCACCAGCAGAGCCGGGGGCAATCAGCCCCAGCATTTT.

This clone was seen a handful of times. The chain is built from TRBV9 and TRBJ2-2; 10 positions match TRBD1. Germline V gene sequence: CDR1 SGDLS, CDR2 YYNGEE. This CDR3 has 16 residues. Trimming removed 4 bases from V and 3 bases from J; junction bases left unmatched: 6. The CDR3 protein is CASSPRQGAYTGELFF. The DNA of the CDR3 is TGTGCCAGCAGCCCCCGACAGGGGGCTTACACCGGGGAGCTGTTTTTT.

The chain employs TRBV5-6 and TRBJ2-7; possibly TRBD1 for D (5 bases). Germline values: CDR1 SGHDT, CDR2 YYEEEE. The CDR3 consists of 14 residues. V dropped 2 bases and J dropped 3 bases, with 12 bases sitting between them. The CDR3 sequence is CASSFGRAFYEQYF. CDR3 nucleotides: TGTGCCAGCAGCTTCGGCAGGGCGTTCTACGAGCAGTACTTC.

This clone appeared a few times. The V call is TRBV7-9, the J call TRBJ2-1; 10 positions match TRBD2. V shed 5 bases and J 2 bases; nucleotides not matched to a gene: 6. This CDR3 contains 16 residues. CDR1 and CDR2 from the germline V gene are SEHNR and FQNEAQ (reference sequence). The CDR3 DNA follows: TGTGCCAGCAGCCCTAGTAGCGGGGGGACCTACAATGAGCAGTTCTTC. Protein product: CASSPSSGGTYNEQFF.

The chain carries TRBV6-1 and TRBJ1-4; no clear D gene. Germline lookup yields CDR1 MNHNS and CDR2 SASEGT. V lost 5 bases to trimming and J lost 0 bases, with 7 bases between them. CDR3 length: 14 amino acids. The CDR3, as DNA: TGTGCCAGCAGTACCACAGCAACTAATGAAAAACTGTTTTTT. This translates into CASSTTATNEKLFF.

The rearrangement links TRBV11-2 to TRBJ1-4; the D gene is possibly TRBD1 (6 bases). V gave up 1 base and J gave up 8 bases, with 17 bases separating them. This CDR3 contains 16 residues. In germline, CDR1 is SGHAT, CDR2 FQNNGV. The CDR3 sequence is CASSLVGGPLGEKLFF. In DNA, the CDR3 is TGTGCCAGCAGCTTAGTGGGGGGCCCCCTTGGAGAAAAACTGTTTTTT.

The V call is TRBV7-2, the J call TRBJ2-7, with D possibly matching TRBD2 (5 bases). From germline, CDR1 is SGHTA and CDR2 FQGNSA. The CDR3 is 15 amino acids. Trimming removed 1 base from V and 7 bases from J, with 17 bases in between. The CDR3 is CASSLDRGREGEQYF. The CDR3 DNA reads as TGTGCCAGCAGCTTAGATCGGGGTAGAGAGGGAGAGCAGTACTTC. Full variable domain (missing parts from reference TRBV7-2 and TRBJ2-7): GAGVSQSPSNKVTEKGKDVELRCDPISGHTALYWYRQSLGQGLEFLIYFQGNSAPDKSGLPSDRFSAERTGGSVSTLTIQRTQQEDSAVYLCASSLDRGREGEQYFGPGTRLTVT.

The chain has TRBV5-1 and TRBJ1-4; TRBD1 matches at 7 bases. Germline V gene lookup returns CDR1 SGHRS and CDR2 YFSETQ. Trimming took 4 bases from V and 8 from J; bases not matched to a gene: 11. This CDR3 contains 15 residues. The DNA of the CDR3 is TGCGCCAGCAGCCCCCGACAGGGTTCGGGGGAAAAACTGTTTTTT. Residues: CASSPRQGSGEKLFF.

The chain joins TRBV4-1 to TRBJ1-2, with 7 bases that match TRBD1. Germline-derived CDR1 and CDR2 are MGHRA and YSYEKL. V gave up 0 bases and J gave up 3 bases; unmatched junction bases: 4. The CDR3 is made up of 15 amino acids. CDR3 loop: CASSQEGGSYYGYTF. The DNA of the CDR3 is TGCGCCAGCAGCCAAGAAGGGGGCAGCTACTATGGCTACACCTTC.

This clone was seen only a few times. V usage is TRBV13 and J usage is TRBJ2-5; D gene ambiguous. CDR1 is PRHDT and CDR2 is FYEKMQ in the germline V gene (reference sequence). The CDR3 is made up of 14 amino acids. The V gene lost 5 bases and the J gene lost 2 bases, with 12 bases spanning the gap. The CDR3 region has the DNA TGTGCCAGCAGCCCAACAGCAGCACAAGAGACCCAGTACTTC. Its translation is CASSPTAAQETQYF.

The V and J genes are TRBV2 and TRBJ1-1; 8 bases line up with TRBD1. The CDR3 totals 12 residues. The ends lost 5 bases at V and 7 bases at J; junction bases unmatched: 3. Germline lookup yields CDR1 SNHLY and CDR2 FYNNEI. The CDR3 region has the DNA TGTGCCAGCAGTCGGGACAGGAATGAAGCTTTCTTT. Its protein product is CASSRDRNEAFF.

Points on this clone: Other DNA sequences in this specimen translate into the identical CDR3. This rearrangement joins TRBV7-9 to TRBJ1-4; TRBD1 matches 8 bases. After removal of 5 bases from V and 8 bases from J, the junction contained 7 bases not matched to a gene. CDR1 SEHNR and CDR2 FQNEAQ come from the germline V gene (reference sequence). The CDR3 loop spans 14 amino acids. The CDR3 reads CASSPGQGEEKLFF. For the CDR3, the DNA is TGTGCCAGCAGCCCTGGACAGGGCGAGGAAAAACTGTTTTTT.

This CDR3 reads CASSGQGYGYTF. CDR3 nucleotide sequence: TGTGCCAGCAGTGGACAGGGCTATGGCTACACCTTC. This chain uses TRBV5-6 with TRBJ1-2; TRBD1 matches 8 bases. V trimming: 5 bases; J trimming: 4 bases; junction bases outside the gene matches: 1. Per the germline V gene, CDR1 is SGHDT and CDR2 is YYEEEE. The CDR3 runs 12 residues.